The T cell receptor (beta chain) under discussion was sequenced for a study of tumor-infiltrating lymphocytes in oesophageal squamous cell carcinoma. A few counts support this clonotype. This CDR3 is 13 amino acids long. CDR1 and CDR2 (germline): MNHNS, SASEGT. V lost 7 bases and J 5 bases, leaving 14 bases between the germline ends. TCRdb reanalysed the PCR reads using MiXCR and keeps one entry per CDR3 protein. The sample lists approximately 18,000 distinct CDR3 sequences, 42% occurring once. The sequence came from a female donor with esophageal squamous cell carcinoma. The chain employs TRBV6-1 and TRBJ1-2; D is unclear. The source material was normal esophageal tissue next to the tumor. The CDR3 DNA reads as TGTGCCAGCAACCCGGACGGACCTTATGGCTACACCTTC. This encodes CASNPDGPYGYTF.